A single sample is the source of the 30 T cell receptor beta chains below, sequenced in a study of control samples from healthy donors and cancer patients. TCRdb's copy holds only in-frame clones and misses some; the assay was immunoSEQ multiplex PCR. Of some 110,000 clones listed, more than 75% are singletons. Source material: blood. The origin of the receptors is a woman in her 70s in good health.

The chain is built from TRBV4-3 and TRBJ2-6; D call uncertain. The V and J ends lost 1 base and 0 bases respectively, with 7 bases between them. Germline V gene sequence: CDR1 LGHNA, CDR2 YSLEER. This CDR3 contains 16 residues. The chain's CDR3 is CASSQARVSGANVLTF. CDR3 DNA: TGCGCCAGCAGCCAAGCCAGAGTCTCTGGGGCCAACGTCCTGACTTTC.

The chain uses TRBV21-1 and TRBJ1-2. TRBV21-1 is reported as a pseudogene. The CDR3 is 12 residues long. The CDR3 DNA reads as TGTGCCAGCCCTACAGCGTCCTATGGCTACACCTTC. This gives the protein CASPTASYGYTF.

The genes are TRBV6-2 or TRBV6-3 and TRBJ2-2, with D possibly TRBD1 on 6 matching bases. Trimming took off 5 bases at V and 4 bases at J, with 8 bases between the two ends. Germline CDR1 and CDR2: MNHEY and SVGEGT. The CDR3 has 13 residues. In nucleotides, the CDR3 is TGTGCCAGCAGTAGGGGGTCCACCGGGGAGCTGTTTTTT. Its translation is CASSRGSTGELFF.

This sequence joins TRBV28 and TRBJ2-3; 12 bases align to TRBD2. With 10 bases clipped from V and 6 bases from J, the junction kept 8 bases outside the gene matches. CDR3 length: 14 amino acids. From germline, CDR1 is MDHEN and CDR2 SYDVKM. The CDR3 reads CATVTSGGGDTQYF. The CDR3 bases are TGTGCCACCGTGACTAGCGGGGGTGGGGATACGCAGTATTTT. Full variable domain (rest looked up from reference TRBV28 and TRBJ2-3): DVKVTQSSRYLVKRTGEKVFLECVQDMDHENMFWYRQDPGLGLRLIYFSYDVKMKEKGDIPEGYSVSREKKERFSLILESASTNQTSMYLCATVTSGGGDTQYFGPGTRLTVL.

A word on this clone: One junction end disagrees with the germline gene, perhaps due to a read error. The rearrangement joins TRBV11-2 to TRBJ2-7, with 7 positions matching TRBD1. The V gene's germline CDR1 is SGHAT and CDR2 FQNNGV. The CDR3 loop spans 13 amino acids. CDR3 residues: CASSTGTAYEQYF. CDR3 coding DNA: TGTGCCAGCAGCACCGGGACAGCCTATGAGCAGTACTTC.

This clone was observed a few times. V is TRBV19 and J is TRBJ2-7; TRBD1 might be the D (6 bases). From germline, CDR1 is LNHDA and CDR2 SQIVND (reference sequence). V was shortened by 7 bases and J by 6 bases, with 10 bases between the two germline ends. The CDR3 sequence is 11 residues long. In nucleotides, the CDR3 is TGTGCCAGTATACAGGGTAGCGAGCAGTACTTC. Translating gives CASIQGSEQYF.

The chain combines TRBV5-5 with TRBJ2-5; 8 bases are a match to TRBD2. J lost 4 bases, V lost 4 bases, and 6 bases had no gene match. CDR3 size: 14 residues. Germline V gene data show CDR1 as SGHKS and CDR2 as YYEKEE (reference sequence). The CDR3 nucleotides read TGTGCCAGCAGCAAAGCGGGGGCGGGAGAGACCCAGTACTTC. This encodes CASSKAGAGETQYF.

On this clone itself: Other DNA sequences of this sample code for an identical CDR3. The chain has TRBV24-1 and TRBJ1-3; unclear D gene. Trimming took 9 bases from V and 4 from J, leaving 6 bases between them. This CDR3 comprises 11 residues. Germline V gene sequence: CDR1 KGHDR, CDR2 SFDVKD. CDR3 residues: CATSEGNTIYF. DNA for the CDR3: TGTGCCACCTCCGAGGGAAACACCATATATTTT.

CDR3 region: CASSVGRQGTETQYF. The CDR3 DNA sequence: TGTGCCAGCAGCGTAGGTCGGCAGGGGACGGAGACCCAGTACTTC. This sequence joins TRBV9 and TRBJ2-5; maybe TRBD1 (6 bases). Germline V lookup: CDR1 SGDLS, CDR2 YYNGEE. The V gene lost 0 bases and the J gene lost 5 bases, with 14 bases spanning the gap. This CDR3 contains 15 residues.

The chain couples TRBV7-9 to TRBJ2-5; TRBD1 matches 7 bases. V shed 7 bases, J shed 4 bases, and the junction held 15 bases outside the gene matches. The CDR3 length is 16 residues. Germline lookup yields CDR1 SEHNR and CDR2 FQNEAQ (reference sequence). The CDR3 DNA reads TGTGCCAGCAATACATGGGGAGAAGGGGGCGGAGAGACCCAGTACTTC. Amino acids: CASNTWGEGGGETQYF. Using reference TRBV7-9 and TRBJ2-5 for the parts outside the CDR3, the full variable domain is DTGVSQNPRHKITKRGQNVTFRCDPISEHNRLYWYRQTLGQGPEFLTYFQNEAQLEKSRLLSDRFSAERPKGSFSTLEIQRTEQGDSAMYLCASNTWGEGGGETQYFGPGTRLLVL.

V and J are TRBV5-4 and TRBJ1-2; 7 bases fit TRBD1. CDR1 is SGHNT and CDR2 is YYREEE in the germline V gene (reference sequence). The CDR3 spans 15 residues. V shed 4 bases and J 4 bases; nucleotides not matched to a gene: 10. Written as DNA, the CDR3 is TGTGCCAGCAGCCTCGGACAGGAAGAGGCCTATGGCTACACCTTC. Its translation is CASSLGQEEAYGYTF.

J is TRBJ1-1 and V is TRBV10-3; D possibly corresponds to TRBD1 (5 bases). The CDR3 totals 12 residues. V shed 4 bases and J shed 4 bases, with 7 bases lying between them. Per germline, CDR1 ENHRY and CDR2 SYGVKD. The CDR3: CAISAGGTEAFF. CDR3 DNA sequence: TGTGCCATCAGTGCGGGGGGCACTGAAGCTTTCTTT.

V is TRBV6-4 and J is TRBJ1-1; D not resolved. Germline values: CDR1 MRHNA, CDR2 SNTAGT. The CDR3 is made up of 13 amino acids. The ends were cut back, 5 bases at V and 2 bases at J, with 9 bases in the middle. CDR3 sequence reads: CASSLRDNTEAFF. The CDR3 DNA reads TGTGCCAGCAGTCTCCGGGATAACACTGAAGCTTTCTTT.

The CDR3 region has the DNA TGTGCCAGTAGCATCGGGGGCGGGGGAGATTCACCCCTCCACTTT. It translates to CASSIGGGGDSPLHF. The V and J genes are TRBV19 and TRBJ1-6, with D tentatively TRBD1 (6 bases). The CDR3 spans 15 residues. Trimming took 6 bases from V and 8 from J, leaving 17 bases between them. Germline CDR1 and CDR2: LNHDA and SQIVND (reference sequence).

V usage is TRBV5-4 and J usage is TRBJ2-5; D ambiguous. Germline V lookup: CDR1 SGHNT, CDR2 YYREEE (reference sequence). The CDR3 is 13 residues long. Trimming took off 4 bases at V and 5 bases at J, with 12 bases between the two ends. CDR3 nucleotide sequence: TGTGCCAGCAGCCTGGCCCATCCTGAGACCCAGTACTTC. It encodes CASSLAHPETQYF.

The CDR3, as DNA: TGTGCCAGCAGTTTGGGCAGGGATAATCAGCCCCAGCATTTT. Amino acid sequence: CASSLGRDNQPQHF. V gene TRBV28 combines with J gene TRBJ1-5, with D perhaps matching TRBD1 (5 bases). Per the germline V gene, CDR1 is MDHEN and CDR2 is SYDVKM. The CDR3 totals 14 residues. Trimming shortened V by 3 bases and J by 4 bases, and 10 bases separated the two germline ends.

The chain links TRBV6-2 or TRBV6-3 to TRBJ2-3; 10 bases fit TRBD2. Germline values: CDR1 MNHEY, CDR2 SVGEGT. The CDR3 contains 15 residues. The junction had 9 bases not matched to a gene; V was cut back by 6 bases and J by 6 bases. CDR3: CASSLRAGGYDTQYF. The CDR3 region has the DNA TGTGCCAGCAGCCTACGAGCGGGGGGGTACGATACGCAGTATTTT.

V usage is TRBV3-1 (or the pseudogene TRBV3-2) and J usage is TRBJ2-6, with a tentative D call TRBD1 (5 bases). CDR1 and CDR2 (germline): LGHDT, YNNKEL (reference sequence). The length of the CDR3 is 16 residues. V was pared by 7 bases and J by 0 bases, with 13 bases between. The CDR3 reads CASKGRADSGANVLTF. Here the CDR3 DNA reads TGTGCCAGCAAGGGCAGGGCTGACTCTGGGGCCAACGTCCTGACTTTC.

The chain is built from TRBV18 and TRBJ1-2; 11 nucleotides match TRBD1. The CDR3 runs 14 residues. The J segment lost 8 bases and the V segment lost 3 bases, leaving 5 bases of the junction unmatched. Per the germline V gene, CDR1 is KGHSH and CDR2 is LQKENI. CDR3: CASSPNRDRGGYTF. In DNA, the CDR3 is TGTGCCAGCTCACCGAACCGGGACAGGGGGGGCTACACCTTC.

CDR3 loop: CASSVSRGHGNTIYF. Here the CDR3 DNA reads TGTGCCAGCAGCGTGAGTAGGGGTCACGGAAACACCATATATTTT. The chain employs TRBV5-6 and TRBJ1-3, with D possibly matching TRBD1 (5 bases). Germline CDR1 is SGHDT and CDR2 is YYEEEE. Trimming stripped 4 bases from V and 4 bases from J, with 15 bases between. The CDR3 has 15 amino acids. Combining the CDR3 with reference TRBV5-6 and TRBJ1-3 gives the whole variable domain DAGVTQSPTHLIKTRGQQVTLRCSPKSGHDTVSWYQQALGQGPQFIFQYYEEEERQRGNFPDRFSGHQFPNYSSELNVNALLLGDSALYLCASSVSRGHGNTIYFGEGSWLTVV.

This chain links TRBV2 with TRBJ2-5, with 7 bases aligning to TRBD1. J lost 5 bases, V lost 7 bases, and 7 bases had no gene match. CDR1 and CDR2 from the germline V gene are SNHLY and FYNNEI. The CDR3 runs to 13 residues. CDR3 DNA: TGTGCCAGCAATACAGGGGCTAGGGAGACCCAGTACTTC. Amino acids: CASNTGARETQYF.

The rearrangement uses TRBV6-5 and TRBJ1-2, with D perhaps matching TRBD1 (5 bases). The germline CDR1 and CDR2 sequences are MNHEY and SVGAGI. V was clipped by 6 bases and J by 5 bases, with 10 bases between them. The CDR3 has 12 amino acids. CDR3 nucleotide sequence: TGTGCCAGCAGGGGCAGGGTGTATGGCTACACCTTC. Encoded protein: CASRGRVYGYTF.

The chain carries TRBV9 and TRBJ1-1; 8 positions agree with TRBD1. The V segment lost 3 bases and the J segment 5 bases; nucleotides outside the gene matches: 9. CDR1 is SGDLS, CDR2 YYNGEE, per germline. This CDR3 has 15 amino acids. CDR3 coding DNA: TGTGCCAGCAGCGCCCTTGGACAGGGACGGACTGAAGCTTTCTTT. Encoded protein: CASSALGQGRTEAFF.

CDR3: CASSLEDPKEQYF. CDR3 DNA sequence: TGTGCCAGCAGCTTAGAGGACCCAAAGGAGCAGTACTTC. The V and J genes are TRBV11-2 and TRBJ2-7; no reliable D call. Germline CDR1 reads SGHAT; CDR2 reads FQNNGV. The length of the CDR3 is 13 residues. Deletions cut 0 bases from V and 7 bases from J, with 10 bases between.

V usage is TRBV7-9 and J usage is TRBJ2-7; 10 bases are shared with TRBD2. Germline V gene data show CDR1 as SEHNR and CDR2 as FQNEAQ (reference sequence). The CDR3 is 17 amino acids. V lost 4 bases to trimming and J lost 0 bases; unmatched junction nucleotides: 9. The CDR3 here is CASSSSGGVLTSYEQYF. The DNA of the CDR3 is TGTGCCAGCAGCTCGAGCGGGGGGGTCCTCACCTCCTACGAGCAGTACTTC. Filled out from reference TRBV7-9 and TRBJ2-7, the complete variable domain reads DTGVSQNPRHKITKRGQNVTFRCDPISEHNRLYWYRQTLGQGPEFLTYFQNEAQLEKSRLLSDRFSAERPKGSFSTLEIQRTEQGDSAMYLCASSSSGGVLTSYEQYFGPGTRLTVT.

V gene TRBV7-9 combines with J gene TRBJ2-1; D gene unclear. Germline assignment: CDR1 SEHNR and CDR2 FQNEAQ (reference sequence). This CDR3 is built from 16 residues. V shed 5 bases and J shed 0 bases, with 14 bases lying between them. The CDR3: CASSLTFRSSYNEQFF. The CDR3 bases are TGTGCCAGCAGCCTCACCTTCCGTAGCTCCTACAATGAGCAGTTCTTC.

The rearrangement uses TRBV6-5 and TRBJ2-7, with 8 nucleotides matching TRBD1. V shed 8 bases, J shed 2 bases, and the junction held 11 bases outside the gene matches. This CDR3 contains 15 residues. From germline, CDR1 is MNHEY and CDR2 SVGAGI. The CDR3: CASLRAGGSAYEQYF. Written as DNA, the CDR3 is TGTGCCAGCCTTAGAGCAGGGGGCTCCGCCTACGAGCAGTACTTC.

This chain links TRBV18 with TRBJ1-2, with unresolved D. The V and J ends lost 6 bases and 7 bases respectively, with 18 bases between them. CDR1 is KGHSH, CDR2 LQKENI, per germline. This CDR3 comprises 14 residues. In DNA, the CDR3 is TGTGCCAGCTCCGCAGGAACCGGCACAGCTGGCTACACCTTC. Protein: CASSAGTGTAGYTF.

The rearrangement joins TRBV19 to TRBJ1-1; D gene unclear. The CDR3 length is 13 residues. CDR1 is LNHDA, CDR2 SQIVND, per germline (reference sequence). V was clipped by 3 bases and J by 1 base, with 6 bases between them. CDR3 coding DNA: TGTGCCAGTAGTATTGGACGGAACACTGAAGCTTTCTTT. As protein: CASSIGRNTEAFF.

The sample holds one count of this clone. The chain recombines TRBV24-1 with TRBJ1-4; D may be TRBD1 (5 bases). Trimming took 6 bases from V and 0 from J, leaving 7 bases between them. CDR1 is KGHDR and CDR2 is SFDVKD in the germline V gene. CDR3 length: 14 residues. In DNA form, the CDR3 reads TGTGCCACCAGTCCGGGGGCAACTAATGAAAAACTGTTTTTT. This translates into CATSPGATNEKLFF.